The rows below give T cell receptor beta chains drawn from one sample of a study of cytotoxic CD8 clonotypes in ibrutinib-treated CLL. Sequenced by immunoSEQ multiplex PCR; TCRdb stores in-frame clones only, minus some. The repertoire holds around 70,000 clones, with less than 90% as singletons. The specimen was PBMCs, collected after 24 months of ibrutinib treatment. All receptors come from a human donor with chronic lymphocytic leukemia. CDR3s include the opening cysteine and the closing phenylalanine or tryptophan. D genes are given only for firm matches. Some rows have no size entry. The others give once, few or many, or a class for an expanded clone.

D | size | J | V | DNA | CDR3
TRBD1 | . | TRBJ1-5 | TRBV28 | TGTGCCAGCAGTTACAGGGGGCGAAGTCAGCCCCAGCATTTT | CASSYRGRSQPQHF
. | . | TRBJ2-1 | TRBV30 | TGTGCCTGGAGTCATGACGGGTCCCTTAATGAGCAGTTCTTC | CAWSHDGSLNEQFF
. | . | TRBJ2-7 | TRBV23-1 | TGCGCCAGCAGTCAATGGGGGAGAACCTACGAGCAGTACTTC | CASSQWGRTYEQYF
. | . | TRBJ2-7 | TRBV27 | TGTGCCAGCAGTTTATCCCGGAGGAACGAGCAGTACTTC | CASSLSRRNEQYF
. | . | TRBJ2-7 | TRBV5-8 | TGTGCCAGCAGCCCTGGACCCGGAACCCCCGAGCAGTACTTC | CASSPGPGTPEQYF
TRBD1 | . | TRBJ2-7 | TRBV23-1 | TGCGCCAGCAGTCCGAATGGACAGGGCAACAAAATCTCCTACGAGCAGTACTTC | CASSPNGQGNKISYEQYF
TRBD2 | . | TRBJ2-7 | TRBV6-6 | TGTGCCAGCGGGGCGACTAGCCTTATCGACTACGAGCAGTACTTC | CASGATSLIDYEQYF
. | . | TRBJ1-1 | TRBV20-1 | TGCAGTGCCCTCGACGCTTTCTTT | CSALDAFF
. | . | TRBJ1-1 | TRBV30 | TGTGCCTGGAGTGTCAAGACCACTTGGCGGGACACTGAAGCTTTCTTT | CAWSVKTTWRDTEAFF
. | . | TRBJ2-1 | TRBV2 | TGTGCCAGCAGGGGGGGACGACGCCCTGAGCAGTTCTTC | CASRGGRRPEQFF
TRBD1 | . | TRBJ1-2 | TRBV7-3 | TGTGCCAGCAGCCGACAGGGCGGTGGGGGCTACACCTTC | CASSRQGGGGYTF
. | . | TRBJ1-5 | TRBV27 | TGTGCCAGCAGTTTAGGTAGTAGCAATCAGCCCCAGCATTTT | CASSLGSSNQPQHF
TRBD1 | . | TRBJ2-7 | TRBV18 | TGTGCCAGCTCACCTAGACAGGGATCGTCCTACGAGCAGTACTTC | CASSPRQGSSYEQYF
TRBD1 | . | TRBJ1-1 | TRBV6-6 | TGTGCCAGCAGACCCGGAGGGGGCAACACTGAAGCTTTCTTT | CASRPGGGNTEAFF
TRBD1 | . | TRBJ2-7 | TRBV11-1 | TGTGCCAGCAGCTCCGGGACAGGGTTGGGCGAGCAGTACTTC | CASSSGTGLGEQYF
TRBD1 | . | TRBJ1-4 | TRBV19 | TGTGCCAGTAGTATTCCGGGACAGAGGAATGAAAAACTGTTTTTT | CASSIPGQRNEKLFF
. | few | TRBJ2-7 | TRBV7-9 | TGTGCCAGCAGCTTAGCGGTCTACGAGCAGTACTTC | CASSLAVYEQYF
. | . | TRBJ2-1 | TRBV14 | TGTGCCAGCAGCCAAGCTTTAAGGAACAGAGACTACAATGAGCAGTTCTTC | CASSQALRNRDYNEQFF